This paragraph covers one T cell receptor (beta chain) sequence. This specimen comes from a study of T-cell reconstitution after alpha-beta-depleted transplantation in children. During its preparation, the TCRbeta library received unique molecular identifiers. One entry per CDR3 protein, called by TCRdb with MiXCR from the PCR reads. The repertoire consists of around 380,000 distinct CDR3 sequences, with 11% occurring once and the leading ten covering 4.5% to 6.5%. The CDR3 length is 15 residues. V lost 6 bases, J lost 3 bases, and 8 bases stayed unmatched. V gene TRBV12-3 or TRBV12-4 combines with J gene TRBJ2-1; TRBD1 matches at 7 bases. The TCR was taken from a human donor who donated a stem cell graft to a child with acute myeloid leukemia. The sample in question was PBMCs from the stem cell graft donor, obtained from the stem cell graft. CDR3 region: CASSPGDRSYNEQFF. CDR3 DNA sequence: TGTGCCAGCAGCCCCGGGGACAGAAGCTACAATGAGCAGTTCTTC.